This T cell receptor beta chain stems from a study of T cells after yellow fever vaccination. Study outcomes and limitations: Weaker in magnitude, the secondary response showed a faster peak on day 5 versus 15.

In the case of this clonotype: The antigen is not known.

A single record per CDR3 protein comes from TCRdb applying MiXCR to the 5' RACE reads. The data hold about 630,000 distinct CDR3 sequences, with 12% observed a single time. The clonotype was recovered from a man aged 30 to 39 who received the YFV17D yellow fever vaccine. This specimen consisted of PBMCs, obtained on the day of the yellow fever booster vaccination.

CDR3 in amino acids: CASSPRTSGSVEQYF. The CDR3 DNA sequence: TGTGCCAGTAGTCCCCGGACTAGCGGGAGTGTCGAGCAGTACTTC. The rearrangement joins TRBV19 to TRBJ2-7; 13 bases are shared with TRBD2. Trimming at V came to 5 bases and at J to 6 bases, leaving 7 bases not matched to a gene. Germline CDR1 is LNHDA and CDR2 is SQIVND (reference sequence). This CDR3 contains 15 residues.